This T cell receptor (beta chain) comes out of a study of blood T cell repertoires in COVID-19. Whole-study context: The samples span acute and convalescent COVID-19 from the United States, Italy and Spain. PBMCs, B-cell-depleted T cells, or T cells were the source of the cDNA or gDNA that made up the material.

Authors' analysis steps: How many nucleated cells were present was estimated from reference gene primer amplification. Some clones are missing from TCRdb's copy, which holds only in-frame ones; the method was immunoSEQ multiplex PCR. That table is the source of V, J and clone size, and D and trimming were worked out from the DNA. The sample consists of around 230,000 clones, around 90% of them appearing once. The V and J ends lost 11 bases and 2 bases respectively, with 12 bases between them. Looked up from germline, CDR1 is ENHRY and CDR2 is SYGVKD. The CDR3 runs 12 residues. The sequenced material came from peripheral blood. This TCR was recovered from a man aged 55 to 70 who had recovered from COVID-19. J is TRBJ1-1 and V is TRBV10-3; the D is unclear. The CDR3 reads CAAREGNTEAFF. For the CDR3, the DNA is TGTGCCGCAAGGGAGGGAAACACTGAAGCTTTCTTT.